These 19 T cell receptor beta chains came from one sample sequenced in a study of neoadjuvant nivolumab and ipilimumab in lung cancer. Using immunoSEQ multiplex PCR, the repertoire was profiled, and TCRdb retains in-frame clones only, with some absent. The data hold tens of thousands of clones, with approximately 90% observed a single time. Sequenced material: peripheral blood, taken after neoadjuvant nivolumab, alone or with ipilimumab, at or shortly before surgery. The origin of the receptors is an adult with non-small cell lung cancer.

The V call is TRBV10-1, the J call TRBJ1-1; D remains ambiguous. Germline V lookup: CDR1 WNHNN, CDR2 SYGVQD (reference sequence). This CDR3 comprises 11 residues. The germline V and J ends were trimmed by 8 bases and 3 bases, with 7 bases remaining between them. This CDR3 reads CASPWDTEAFF. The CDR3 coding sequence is TGCGCCAGCCCGTGGGACACTGAAGCTTTCTTT.

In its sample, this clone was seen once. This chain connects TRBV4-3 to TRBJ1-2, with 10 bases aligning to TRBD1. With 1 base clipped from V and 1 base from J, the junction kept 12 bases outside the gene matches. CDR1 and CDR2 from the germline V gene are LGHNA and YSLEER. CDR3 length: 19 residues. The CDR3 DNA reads TGCGCCAGCAGCCAAGCTATTCCGGGACAGGGGATTTTTAACTATGGCTACACCTTC. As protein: CASSQAIPGQGIFNYGYTF.

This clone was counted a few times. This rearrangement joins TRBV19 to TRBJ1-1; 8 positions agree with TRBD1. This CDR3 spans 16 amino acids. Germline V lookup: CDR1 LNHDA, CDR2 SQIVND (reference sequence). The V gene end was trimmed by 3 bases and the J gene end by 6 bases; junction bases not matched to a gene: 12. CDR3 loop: CASSMWGRQGFPEAFF. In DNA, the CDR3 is TGTGCCAGTAGTATGTGGGGCCGACAGGGGTTTCCTGAAGCTTTCTTT.

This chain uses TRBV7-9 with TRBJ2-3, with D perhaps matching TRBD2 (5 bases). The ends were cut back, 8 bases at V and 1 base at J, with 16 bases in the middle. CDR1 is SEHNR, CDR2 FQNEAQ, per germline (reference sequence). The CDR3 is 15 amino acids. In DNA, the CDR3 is TGTGCCAGCCGTAGGACTGGGCAGCGCACAGATACGCAGTATTTT. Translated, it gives CASRRTGQRTDTQYF.

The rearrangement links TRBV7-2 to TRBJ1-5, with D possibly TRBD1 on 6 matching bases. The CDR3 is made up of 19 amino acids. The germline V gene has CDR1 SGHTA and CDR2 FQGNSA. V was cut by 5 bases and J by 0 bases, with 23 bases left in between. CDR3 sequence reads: CASSRVAGHLTYSNQPQHF. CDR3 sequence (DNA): TGTGCCAGCAGCAGAGTAGCGGGACACCTTACCTATAGCAATCAGCCCCAGCATTTT.

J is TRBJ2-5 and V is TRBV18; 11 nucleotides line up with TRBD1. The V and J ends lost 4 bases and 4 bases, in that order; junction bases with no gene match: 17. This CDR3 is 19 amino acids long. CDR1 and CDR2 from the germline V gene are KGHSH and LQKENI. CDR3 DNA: TGTGCCAGCTCACTCACACTGGACAGGGGGCGACTACCAAGAGAGACCCAGTACTTC. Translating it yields CASSLTLDRGRLPRETQYF. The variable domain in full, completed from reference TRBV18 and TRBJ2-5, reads NAGVMQNPRHLVRRRGQEARLRCSPMKGHSHVYWYRQLPEEGLKFMVYLQKENIIDESGMPKERFSAEFPKEGPSILRIQQVVRGDSAAYFCASSLTLDRGRLPRETQYFGPGTRLLVL.

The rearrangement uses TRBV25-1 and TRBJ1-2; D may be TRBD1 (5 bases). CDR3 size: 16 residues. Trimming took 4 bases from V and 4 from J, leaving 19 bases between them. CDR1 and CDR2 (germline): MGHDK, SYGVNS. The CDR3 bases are TGTGCCAGCAGTGGATCTGGCCAGGGAGCTGCCTATGGCTACACCTTC. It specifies CASSGSGQGAAYGYTF.

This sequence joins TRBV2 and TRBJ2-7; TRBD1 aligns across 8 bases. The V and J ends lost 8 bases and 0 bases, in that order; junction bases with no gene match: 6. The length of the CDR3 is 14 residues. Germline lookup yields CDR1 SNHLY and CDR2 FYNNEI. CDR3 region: CASPPDRDSYEQYF. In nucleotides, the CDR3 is TGTGCCAGCCCTCCGGACAGGGACTCCTACGAGCAGTACTTC.

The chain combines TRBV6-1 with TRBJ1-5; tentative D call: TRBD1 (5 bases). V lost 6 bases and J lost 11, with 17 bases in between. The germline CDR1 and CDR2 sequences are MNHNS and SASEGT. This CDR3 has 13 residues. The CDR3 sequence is CASSPSGAQSQHF. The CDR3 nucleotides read TGTGCCAGCAGCCCATCCGGGGCCCAGTCCCAGCATTTT.

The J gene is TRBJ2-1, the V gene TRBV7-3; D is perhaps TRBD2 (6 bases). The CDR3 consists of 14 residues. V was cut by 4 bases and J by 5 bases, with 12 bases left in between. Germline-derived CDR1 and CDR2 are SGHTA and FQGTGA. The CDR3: CASSSSGEDNEQFF. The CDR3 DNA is TGTGCCAGCAGCTCATCGGGGGAGGACAATGAGCAGTTCTTC.

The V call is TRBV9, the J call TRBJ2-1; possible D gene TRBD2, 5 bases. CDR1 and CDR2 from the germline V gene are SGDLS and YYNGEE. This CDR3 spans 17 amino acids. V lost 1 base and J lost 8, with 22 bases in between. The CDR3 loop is CASSVTLGSEGLDEQFF. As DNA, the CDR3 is TGTGCCAGCAGCGTAACCCTTGGTAGTGAGGGCCTGGATGAGCAGTTCTTC. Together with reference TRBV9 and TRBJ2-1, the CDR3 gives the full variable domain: DSGVTQTPKHLITATGQRVTLRCSPRSGDLSVYWYQQSLDQGLQFLIQYYNGEERAKGNILERFSAQQFPDLHSELNLSSLELGDSALYFCASSVTLGSEGLDEQFFGPGTRLTVL.

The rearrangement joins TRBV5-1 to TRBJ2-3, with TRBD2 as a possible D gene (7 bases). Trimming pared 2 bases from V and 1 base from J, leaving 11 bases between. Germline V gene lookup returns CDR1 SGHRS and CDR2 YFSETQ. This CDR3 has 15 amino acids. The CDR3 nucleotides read TGCGCCAGCAGCTTCGGGGGGCCGGGCACAGATACGCAGTATTTT. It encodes CASSFGGPGTDTQYF. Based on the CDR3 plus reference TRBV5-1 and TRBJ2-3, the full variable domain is KAGVTQTPRYLIKTRGQQVTLSCSPISGHRSVSWYQQTPGQGLQFLFEYFSETQRNKGNFPGRFSGRQFSNSRSEMNVSTLELGDSALYLCASSFGGPGTDTQYFGPGTRLTVL.

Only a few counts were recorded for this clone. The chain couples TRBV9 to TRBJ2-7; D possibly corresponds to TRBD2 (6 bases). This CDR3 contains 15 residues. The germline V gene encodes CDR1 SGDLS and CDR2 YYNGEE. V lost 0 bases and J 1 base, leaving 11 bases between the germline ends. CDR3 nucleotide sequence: TGTGCCAGCAGCGTAGGAAGCGGGCGTTCCTACGAGCAGTACTTC. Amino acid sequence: CASSVGSGRSYEQYF.

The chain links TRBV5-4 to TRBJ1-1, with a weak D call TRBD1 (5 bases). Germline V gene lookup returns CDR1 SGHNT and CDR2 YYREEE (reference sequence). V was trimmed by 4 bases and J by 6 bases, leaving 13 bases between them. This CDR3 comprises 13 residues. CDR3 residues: CASSQKGAPEAFF. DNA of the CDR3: TGTGCCAGCAGCCAGAAAGGGGCCCCTGAAGCTTTCTTT.

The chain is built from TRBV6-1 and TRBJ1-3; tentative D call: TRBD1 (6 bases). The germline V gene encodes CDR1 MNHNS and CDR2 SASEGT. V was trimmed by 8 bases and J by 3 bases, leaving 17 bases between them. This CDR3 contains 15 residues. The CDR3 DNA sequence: TGTGCCAGCTTTCCGCGGGCAGGGGTTGGAAACACCATATATTTT. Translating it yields CASFPRAGVGNTIYF.

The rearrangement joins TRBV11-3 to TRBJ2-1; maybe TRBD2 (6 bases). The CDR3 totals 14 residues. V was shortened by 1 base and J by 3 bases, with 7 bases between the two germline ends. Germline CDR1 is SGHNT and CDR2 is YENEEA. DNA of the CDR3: TGTGCCAGCAGCTTAGCGGGGGACTACAATGAGCAGTTCTTC. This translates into CASSLAGDYNEQFF.

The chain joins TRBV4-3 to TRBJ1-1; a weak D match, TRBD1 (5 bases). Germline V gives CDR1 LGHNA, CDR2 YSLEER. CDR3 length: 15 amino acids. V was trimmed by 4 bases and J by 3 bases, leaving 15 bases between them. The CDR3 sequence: CASSLSWGGDTEAFF. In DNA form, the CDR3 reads TGCGCCAGCAGCCTTTCCTGGGGAGGGGACACTGAAGCTTTCTTT.

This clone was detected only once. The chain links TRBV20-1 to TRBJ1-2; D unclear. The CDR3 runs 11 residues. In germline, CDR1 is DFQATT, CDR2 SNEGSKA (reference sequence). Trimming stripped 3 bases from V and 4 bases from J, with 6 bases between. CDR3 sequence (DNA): TGCAGTGCTAGCGCAGGCTATGGCTACACCTTC. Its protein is CSASAGYGYTF.

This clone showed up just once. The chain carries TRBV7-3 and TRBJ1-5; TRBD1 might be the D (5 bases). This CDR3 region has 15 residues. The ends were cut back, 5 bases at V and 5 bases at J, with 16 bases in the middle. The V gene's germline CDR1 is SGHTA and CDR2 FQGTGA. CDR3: CASSAPPGGDQPQHF. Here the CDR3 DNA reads TGTGCCAGCAGCGCTCCTCCCGGAGGGGATCAGCCCCAGCATTTT.